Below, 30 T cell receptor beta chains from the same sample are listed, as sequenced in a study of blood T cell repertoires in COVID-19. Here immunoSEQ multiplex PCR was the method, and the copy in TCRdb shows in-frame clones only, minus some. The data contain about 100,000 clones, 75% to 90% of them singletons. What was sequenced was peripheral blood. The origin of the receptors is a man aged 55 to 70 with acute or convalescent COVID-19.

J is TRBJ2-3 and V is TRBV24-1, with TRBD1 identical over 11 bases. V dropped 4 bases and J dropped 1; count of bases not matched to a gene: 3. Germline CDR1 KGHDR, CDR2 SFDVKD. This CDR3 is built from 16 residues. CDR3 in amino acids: CATSERGQGGTDTQYF. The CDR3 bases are TGTGCCACCAGTGAGAGGGGACAGGGGGGCACAGATACGCAGTATTTT.

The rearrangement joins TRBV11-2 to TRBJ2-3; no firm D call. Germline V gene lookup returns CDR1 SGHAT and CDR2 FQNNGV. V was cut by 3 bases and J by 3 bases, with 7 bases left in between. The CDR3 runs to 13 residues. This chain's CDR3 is CASSFSGTDTQYF. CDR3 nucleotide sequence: TGTGCCAGCAGCTTTTCGGGTACAGATACGCAGTATTTT.

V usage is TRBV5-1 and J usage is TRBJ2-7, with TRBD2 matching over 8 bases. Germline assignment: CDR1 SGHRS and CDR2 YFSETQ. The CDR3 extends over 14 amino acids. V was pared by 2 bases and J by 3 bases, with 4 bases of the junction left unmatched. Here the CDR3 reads CASSFGSGNYEQYF. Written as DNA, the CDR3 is TGCGCCAGCAGCTTTGGTAGCGGGAACTACGAGCAGTACTTC.

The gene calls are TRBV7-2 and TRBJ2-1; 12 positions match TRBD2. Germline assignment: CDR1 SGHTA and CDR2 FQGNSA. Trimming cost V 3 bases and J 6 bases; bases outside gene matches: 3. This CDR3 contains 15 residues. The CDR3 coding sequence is TGTGCCAGCAGCTTCCAACTAGCGGGAGGCAATGAGCAGTTCTTC. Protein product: CASSFQLAGGNEQFF.

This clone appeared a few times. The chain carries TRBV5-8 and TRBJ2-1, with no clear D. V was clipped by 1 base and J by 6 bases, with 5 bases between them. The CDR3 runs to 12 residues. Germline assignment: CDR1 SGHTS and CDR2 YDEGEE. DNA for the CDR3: TGTGCCAGCAGCTTGTCTAGCAATGAGCAGTTCTTC. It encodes CASSLSSNEQFF.

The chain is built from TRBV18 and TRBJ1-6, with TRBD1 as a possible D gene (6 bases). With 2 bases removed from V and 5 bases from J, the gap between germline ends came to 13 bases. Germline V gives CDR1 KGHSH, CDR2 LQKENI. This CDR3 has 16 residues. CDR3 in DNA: TGTGCCAGCTCACCAAACAGGGAGGGGAATAATTCACCCCTCCACTTT. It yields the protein CASSPNREGNNSPLHF.

The CDR3 reads CASGLDVGSGSDGYTF. CDR3 DNA: TGTGCTAGTGGTTTGGACGTAGGGTCCGGGAGCGATGGCTACACCTTC. The rearrangement links TRBV12-5 to TRBJ1-2; D is unresolved. Looked up from germline, CDR1 is LGHNT and CDR2 is FRNRAP. CDR3 length: 16 amino acids. V was clipped by 1 base and J by 6 bases, with 18 bases between them. The complete variable domain, with remaining parts taken from reference TRBV12-5 and TRBJ1-2, reads DARVTQTPRHKVTEMGQEVTMRCQPILGHNTVFWYRQTMMQGLELLAYFRNRAPLDDSGMPKDRFSAEMPDATLATLKIQPSEPRDSAVYFCASGLDVGSGSDGYTFGSGTRLTVV.

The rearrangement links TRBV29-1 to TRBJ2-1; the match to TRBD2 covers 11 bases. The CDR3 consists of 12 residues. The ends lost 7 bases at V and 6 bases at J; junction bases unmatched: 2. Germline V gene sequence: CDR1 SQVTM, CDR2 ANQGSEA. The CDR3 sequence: CSGSGRGNEQFF. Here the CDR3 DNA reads TGCAGCGGTAGCGGGAGGGGCAATGAGCAGTTCTTC.

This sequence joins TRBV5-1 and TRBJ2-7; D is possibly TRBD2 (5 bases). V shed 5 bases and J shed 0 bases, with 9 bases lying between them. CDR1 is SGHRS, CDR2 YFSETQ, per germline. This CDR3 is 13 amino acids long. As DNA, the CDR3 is TGCGCCAGCAGTGAGCGGAGCTCCTACGAGCAGTACTTC. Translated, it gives CASSERSSYEQYF.

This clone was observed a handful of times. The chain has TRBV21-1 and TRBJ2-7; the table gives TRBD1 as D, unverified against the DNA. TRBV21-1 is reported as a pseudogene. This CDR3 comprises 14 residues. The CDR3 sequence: CASSPLQGRGEQYV. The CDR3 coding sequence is TGTGCCAGCAGCCCCCTACAGGGACGTGGGGAGCAGTACGTC.

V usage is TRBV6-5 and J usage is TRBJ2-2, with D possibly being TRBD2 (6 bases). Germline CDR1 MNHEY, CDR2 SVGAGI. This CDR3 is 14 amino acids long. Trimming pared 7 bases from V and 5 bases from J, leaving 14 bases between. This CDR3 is CASKERAGTGELFF. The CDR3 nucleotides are TGTGCCAGCAAGGAGCGGGCGGGAACCGGGGAGCTGTTTTTT.

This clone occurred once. CDR3 protein: CASSENSGASFLYEQYF. The CDR3 DNA reads as TGTGCCAGCAGTGAAAATTCTGGGGCTAGTTTTCTTTACGAGCAGTACTTC. This chain links TRBV6-1 with TRBJ2-7; D is possibly TRBD1 (5 bases). CDR3 length: 17 amino acids. CDR1 and CDR2 from the germline V gene are MNHNS and SASEGT. V lost 2 bases, J lost 4 bases, and 21 bases lay in between.

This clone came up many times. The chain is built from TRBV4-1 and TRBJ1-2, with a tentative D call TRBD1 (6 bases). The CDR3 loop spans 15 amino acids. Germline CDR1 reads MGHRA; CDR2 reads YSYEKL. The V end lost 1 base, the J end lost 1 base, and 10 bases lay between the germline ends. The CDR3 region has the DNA TGCGCCAGCAGCCAAGGACAGGCTCTTAACTATGGCTACACCTTC. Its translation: CASSQGQALNYGYTF.

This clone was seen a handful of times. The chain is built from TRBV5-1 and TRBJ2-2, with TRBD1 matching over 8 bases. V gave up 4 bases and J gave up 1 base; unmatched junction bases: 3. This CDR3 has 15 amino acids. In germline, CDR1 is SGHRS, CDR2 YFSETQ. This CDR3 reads CASSVTGENTGELFF. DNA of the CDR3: TGCGCCAGCAGCGTGACAGGGGAGAACACCGGGGAGCTGTTTTTT.

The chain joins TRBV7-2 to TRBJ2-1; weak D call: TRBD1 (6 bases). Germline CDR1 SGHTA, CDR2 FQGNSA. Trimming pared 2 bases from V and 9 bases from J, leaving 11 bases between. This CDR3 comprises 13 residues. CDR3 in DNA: TGTGCCAGCAGCTTACAGGGGAAGGGTGAGCAGTTCTTC. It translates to CASSLQGKGEQFF.

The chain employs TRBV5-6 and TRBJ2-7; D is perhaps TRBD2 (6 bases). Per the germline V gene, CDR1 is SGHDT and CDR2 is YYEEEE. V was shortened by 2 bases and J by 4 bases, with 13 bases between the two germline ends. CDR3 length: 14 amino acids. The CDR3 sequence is CASSLEGGKYEQYF. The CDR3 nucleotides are TGTGCCAGCAGCTTAGAGGGAGGAAAATACGAGCAGTACTTC.

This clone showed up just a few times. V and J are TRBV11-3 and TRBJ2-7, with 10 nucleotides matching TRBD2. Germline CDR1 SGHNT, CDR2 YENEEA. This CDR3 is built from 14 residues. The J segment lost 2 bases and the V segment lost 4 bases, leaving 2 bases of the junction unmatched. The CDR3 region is CASSSTSGAYEQYV. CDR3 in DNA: TGTGCCAGCAGCTCAACTAGCGGGGCCTACGAGCAGTACGTC.

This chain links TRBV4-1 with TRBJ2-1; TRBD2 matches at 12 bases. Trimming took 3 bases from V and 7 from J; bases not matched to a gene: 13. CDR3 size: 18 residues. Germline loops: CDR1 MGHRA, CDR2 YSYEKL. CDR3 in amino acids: CASSQPSGRASERNEQFF. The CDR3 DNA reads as TGCGCCAGCAGCCAGCCTAGCGGGAGGGCCTCTGAAAGGAATGAGCAGTTCTTC.

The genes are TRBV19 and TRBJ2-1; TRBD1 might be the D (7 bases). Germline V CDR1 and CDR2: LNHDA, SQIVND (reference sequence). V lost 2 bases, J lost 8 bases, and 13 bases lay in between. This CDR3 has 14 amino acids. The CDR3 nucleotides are TGTGCCAGTAGTATACCGGGCAGGGGGGATGAGCAGTTCTTC. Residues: CASSIPGRGDEQFF.

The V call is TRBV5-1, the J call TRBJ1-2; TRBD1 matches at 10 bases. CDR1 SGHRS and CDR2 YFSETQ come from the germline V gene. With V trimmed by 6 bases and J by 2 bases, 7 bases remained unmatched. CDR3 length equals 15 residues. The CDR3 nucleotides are TGCGCCAGCAAGGGCGGGGGACAGGGGAACTATGGCTACACCTTC. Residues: CASKGGGQGNYGYTF.

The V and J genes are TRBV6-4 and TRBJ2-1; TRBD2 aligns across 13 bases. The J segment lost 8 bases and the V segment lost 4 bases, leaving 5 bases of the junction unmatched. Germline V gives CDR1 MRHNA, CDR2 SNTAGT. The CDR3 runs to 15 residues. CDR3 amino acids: CASSGGTSGNYEQFF. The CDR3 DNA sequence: TGTGCCAGCAGTGGTGGGACTAGCGGGAACTATGAGCAGTTCTTC.

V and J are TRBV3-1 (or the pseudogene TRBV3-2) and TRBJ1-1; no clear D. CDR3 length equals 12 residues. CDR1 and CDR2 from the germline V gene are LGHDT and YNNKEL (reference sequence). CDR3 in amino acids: CAAESSTLKAFF. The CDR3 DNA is TGTGCAGCGGAAAGTAGTACATTAAAAGCTTTCTTT.

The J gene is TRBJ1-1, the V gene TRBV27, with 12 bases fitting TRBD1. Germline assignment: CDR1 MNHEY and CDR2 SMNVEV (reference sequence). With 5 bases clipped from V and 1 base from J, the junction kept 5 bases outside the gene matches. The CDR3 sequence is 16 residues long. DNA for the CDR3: TGTGCCAGCAGTACCGGGACAGGGGGCGCGAACACTGAAGCTTTCTTT. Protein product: CASSTGTGGANTEAFF.

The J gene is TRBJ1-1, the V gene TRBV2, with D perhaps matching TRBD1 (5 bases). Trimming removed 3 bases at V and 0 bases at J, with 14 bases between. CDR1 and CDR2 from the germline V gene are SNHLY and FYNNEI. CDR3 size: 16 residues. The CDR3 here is CASSDNWGNMNTEAFF. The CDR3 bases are TGTGCCAGCAGTGACAATTGGGGCAACATGAACACTGAAGCTTTCTTT.

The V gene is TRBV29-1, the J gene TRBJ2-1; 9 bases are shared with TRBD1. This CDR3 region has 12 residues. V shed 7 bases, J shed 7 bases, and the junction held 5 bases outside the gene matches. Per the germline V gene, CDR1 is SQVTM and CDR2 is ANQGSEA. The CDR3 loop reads CSAGTGLNEQFF. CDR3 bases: TGCAGCGCTGGGACAGGGTTAAATGAGCAGTTCTTC.

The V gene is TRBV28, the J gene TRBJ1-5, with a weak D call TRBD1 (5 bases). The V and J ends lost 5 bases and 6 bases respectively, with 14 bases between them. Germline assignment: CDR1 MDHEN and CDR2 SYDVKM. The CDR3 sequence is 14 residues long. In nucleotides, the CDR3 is TGTGCCAGCAGTGACCAGCTCGGGGGTCAGCCCCAGCATTTT. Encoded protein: CASSDQLGGQPQHF.

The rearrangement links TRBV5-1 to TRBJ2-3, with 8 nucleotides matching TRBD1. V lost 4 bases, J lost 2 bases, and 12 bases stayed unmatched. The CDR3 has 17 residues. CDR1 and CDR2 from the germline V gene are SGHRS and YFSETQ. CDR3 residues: CASSPRGQGASTDTQYF. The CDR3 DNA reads TGCGCCAGCAGCCCTCGTGGACAGGGTGCTTCCACAGATACGCAGTATTTT. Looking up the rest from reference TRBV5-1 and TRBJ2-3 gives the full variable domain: KAGVTQTPRYLIKTRGQQVTLSCSPISGHRSVSWYQQTPGQGLQFLFEYFSETQRNKGNFPGRFSGRQFSNSRSEMNVSTLELGDSALYLCASSPRGQGASTDTQYFGPGTRLTVL.

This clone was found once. The CDR3 here is CASSSDRGRYTF. CDR3 DNA sequence: TGTGCCAGCAGCTCCGACAGGGGTCGCTACACCTTC. The chain combines TRBV6-5 with TRBJ1-2; 8 nucleotides line up with TRBD1. The germline V gene has CDR1 MNHEY and CDR2 SVGAGI. This CDR3 has 12 residues. V shed 6 bases, J shed 9 bases, and the junction held 6 bases outside the gene matches.

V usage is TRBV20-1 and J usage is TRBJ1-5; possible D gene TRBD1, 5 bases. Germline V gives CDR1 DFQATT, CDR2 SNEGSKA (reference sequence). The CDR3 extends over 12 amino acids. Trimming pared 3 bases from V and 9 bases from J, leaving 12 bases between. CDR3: CSASHGQGPQHF. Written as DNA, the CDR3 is TGCAGTGCTAGTCACGGCCAGGGGCCCCAGCATTTT.

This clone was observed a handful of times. CDR3 DNA sequence: TGCAGCGTTTTCGGACTCCGGGACGAGCAGTACTTC. Protein: CSVFGLRDEQYF. The chain uses TRBV29-1 and TRBJ2-7; a possible D gene is TRBD2 (5 bases). Germline CDR1 SQVTM, CDR2 ANQGSEA. The V gene lost 5 bases and the J gene lost 5 bases, with 13 bases spanning the gap. The CDR3 consists of 12 residues.